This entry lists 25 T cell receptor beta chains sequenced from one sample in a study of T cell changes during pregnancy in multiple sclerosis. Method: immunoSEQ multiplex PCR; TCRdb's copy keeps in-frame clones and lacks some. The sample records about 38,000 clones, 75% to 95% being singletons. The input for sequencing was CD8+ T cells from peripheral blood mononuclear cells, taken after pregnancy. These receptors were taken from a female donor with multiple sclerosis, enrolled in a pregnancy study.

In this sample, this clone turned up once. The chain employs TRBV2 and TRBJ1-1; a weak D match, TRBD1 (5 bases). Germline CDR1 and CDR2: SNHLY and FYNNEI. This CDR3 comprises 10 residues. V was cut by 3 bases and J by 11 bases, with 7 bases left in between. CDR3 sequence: CASSDRAAFF. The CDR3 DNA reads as TGTGCCAGCAGTGACAGGGCCGCTTTCTTT.

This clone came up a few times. This chain's CDR3 is CASSPPLQGADRGYTF. In DNA form, the CDR3 reads TGTGCCAGCAGCCCCCCCTTACAGGGGGCTGATCGGGGCTACACCTTC. The chain uses TRBV7-9 and TRBJ1-2; 9 nucleotides agree with TRBD1. V lost 5 bases and J lost 8; bases outside the gene matches: 15. This CDR3 contains 16 residues. Germline V CDR1 and CDR2: SEHNR, FQNEAQ (reference sequence).

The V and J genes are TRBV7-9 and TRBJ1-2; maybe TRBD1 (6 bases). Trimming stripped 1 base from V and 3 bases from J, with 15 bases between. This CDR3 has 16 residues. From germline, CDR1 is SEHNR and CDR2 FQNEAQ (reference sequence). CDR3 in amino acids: CASSLGGGLRDYGYTF. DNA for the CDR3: TGTGCCAGCAGCTTAGGGGGGGGCCTAAGGGACTATGGCTACACCTTC.

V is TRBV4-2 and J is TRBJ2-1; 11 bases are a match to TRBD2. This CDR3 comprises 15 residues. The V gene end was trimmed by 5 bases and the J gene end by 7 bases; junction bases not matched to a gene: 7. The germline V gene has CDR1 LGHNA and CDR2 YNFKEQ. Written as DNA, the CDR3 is TGTGCCAGCAGCAAAGCGGGACTAGCGGCAAATGAGCAGTTCTTC. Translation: CASSKAGLAANEQFF.

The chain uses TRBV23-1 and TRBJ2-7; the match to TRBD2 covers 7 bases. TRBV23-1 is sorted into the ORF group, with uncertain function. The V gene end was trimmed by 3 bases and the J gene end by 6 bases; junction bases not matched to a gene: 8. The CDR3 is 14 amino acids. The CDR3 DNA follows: TGCGCCAGCAGTCAGGAGCGGGGAGGCAGCGAGCAGTACTTC. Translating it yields CASSQERGGSEQYF.

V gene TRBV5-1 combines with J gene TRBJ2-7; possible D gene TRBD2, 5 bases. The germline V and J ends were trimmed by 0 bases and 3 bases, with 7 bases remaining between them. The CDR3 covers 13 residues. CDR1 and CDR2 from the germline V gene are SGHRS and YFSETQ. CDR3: CASSLGRDYEQYF. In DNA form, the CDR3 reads TGCGCCAGCAGCTTGGGACGGGACTACGAGCAGTACTTC. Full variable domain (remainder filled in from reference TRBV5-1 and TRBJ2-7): KAGVTQTPRYLIKTRGQQVTLSCSPISGHRSVSWYQQTPGQGLQFLFEYFSETQRNKGNFPGRFSGRQFSNSRSEMNVSTLELGDSALYLCASSLGRDYEQYFGPGTRLTVT.

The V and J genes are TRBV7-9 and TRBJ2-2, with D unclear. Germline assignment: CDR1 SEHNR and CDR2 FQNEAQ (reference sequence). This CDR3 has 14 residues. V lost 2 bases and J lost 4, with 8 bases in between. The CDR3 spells CASSLSQSTGELFF. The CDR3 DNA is TGTGCCAGCAGCTTATCTCAGTCCACCGGGGAGCTGTTTTTT.

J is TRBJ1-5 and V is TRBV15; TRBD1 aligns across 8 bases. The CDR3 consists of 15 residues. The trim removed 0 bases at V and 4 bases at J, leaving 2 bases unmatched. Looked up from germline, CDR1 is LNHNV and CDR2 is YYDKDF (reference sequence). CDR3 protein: CATSRDRDRNQPQHF. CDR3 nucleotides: TGTGCCACCAGCAGAGATAGGGACAGGAATCAGCCCCAGCATTTT.

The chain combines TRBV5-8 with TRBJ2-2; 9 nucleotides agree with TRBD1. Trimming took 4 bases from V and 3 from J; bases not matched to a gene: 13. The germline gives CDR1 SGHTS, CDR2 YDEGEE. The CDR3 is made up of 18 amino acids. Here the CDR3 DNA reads TGTGCCAGCAGCCCGACCGGGACAGGGTTACATGACACCGGGGAGCTGTTTTTT. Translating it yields CASSPTGTGLHDTGELFF.

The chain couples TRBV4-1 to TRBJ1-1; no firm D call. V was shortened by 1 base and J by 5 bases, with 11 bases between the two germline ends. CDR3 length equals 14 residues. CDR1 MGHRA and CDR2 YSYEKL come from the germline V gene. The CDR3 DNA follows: TGCGCCAGCAGCCAAGTACTCGACTCGACTGAAGCTTTCTTT. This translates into CASSQVLDSTEAFF.

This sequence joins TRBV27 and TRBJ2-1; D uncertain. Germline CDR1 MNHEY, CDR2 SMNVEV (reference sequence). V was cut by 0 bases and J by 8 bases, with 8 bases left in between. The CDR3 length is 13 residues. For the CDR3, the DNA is TGTGCCAGCAGTTTATCGGCCGGGTATGAGCAGTTCTTC. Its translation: CASSLSAGYEQFF.

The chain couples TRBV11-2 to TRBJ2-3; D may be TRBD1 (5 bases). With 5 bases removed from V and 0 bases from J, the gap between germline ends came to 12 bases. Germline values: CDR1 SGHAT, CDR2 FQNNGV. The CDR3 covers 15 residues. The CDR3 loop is CASSPVQGSTDTQYF. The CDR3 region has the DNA TGTGCCAGCAGCCCCGTCCAGGGTAGCACAGATACGCAGTATTTT. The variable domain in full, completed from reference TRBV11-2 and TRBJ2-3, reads EAGVAQSPRYKIIEKRQSVAFWCNPISGHATLYWYQQILGQGPKLLIQFQNNGVVDDSQLPKDRFSAERLKGVDSTLKIQPAKLEDSAVYLCASSPVQGSTDTQYFGPGTRLTVL.

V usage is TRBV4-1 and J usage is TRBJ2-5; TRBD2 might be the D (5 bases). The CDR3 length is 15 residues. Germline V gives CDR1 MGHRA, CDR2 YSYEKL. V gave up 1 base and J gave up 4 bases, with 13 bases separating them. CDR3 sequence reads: CASSQGAEVAETQYF. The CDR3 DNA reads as TGCGCCAGCAGCCAAGGAGCGGAGGTAGCAGAGACCCAGTACTTC.

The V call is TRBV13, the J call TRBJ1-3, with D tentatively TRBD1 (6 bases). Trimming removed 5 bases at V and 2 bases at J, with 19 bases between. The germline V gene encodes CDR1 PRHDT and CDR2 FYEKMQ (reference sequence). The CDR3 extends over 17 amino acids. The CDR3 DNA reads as TGTGCCAGCAGCCCATTCTATACAGGGATAACTGGAAACACCATATATTTT. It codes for CASSPFYTGITGNTIYF.

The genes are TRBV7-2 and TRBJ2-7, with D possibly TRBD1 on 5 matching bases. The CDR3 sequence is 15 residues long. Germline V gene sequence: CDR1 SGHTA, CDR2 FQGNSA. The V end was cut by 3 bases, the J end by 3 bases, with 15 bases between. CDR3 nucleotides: TGTGCCAGCAGCTTGCGGCCAGGGTGGTACTACGAGCAGTACTTC. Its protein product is CASSLRPGWYYEQYF.

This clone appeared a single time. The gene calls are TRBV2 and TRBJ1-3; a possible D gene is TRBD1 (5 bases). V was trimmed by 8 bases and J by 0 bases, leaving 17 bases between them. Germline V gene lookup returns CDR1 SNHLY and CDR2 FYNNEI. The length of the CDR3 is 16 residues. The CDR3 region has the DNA TGTGCCAGCCGGGGGGTTCGGACCGGCTCTGGAAACACCATATATTTT. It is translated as CASRGVRTGSGNTIYF.

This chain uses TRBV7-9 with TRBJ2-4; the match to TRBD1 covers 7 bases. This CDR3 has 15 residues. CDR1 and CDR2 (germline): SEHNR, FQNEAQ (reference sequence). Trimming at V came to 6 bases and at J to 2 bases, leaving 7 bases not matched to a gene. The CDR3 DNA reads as TGTGCCAGCAGTTCCCAAGGGGGCTCCAAAAACATTCAGTACTTC. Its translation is CASSSQGGSKNIQYF. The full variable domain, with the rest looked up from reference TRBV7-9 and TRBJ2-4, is DTGVSQNPRHKITKRGQNVTFRCDPISEHNRLYWYRQTLGQGPEFLTYFQNEAQLEKSRLLSDRFSAERPKGSFSTLEIQRTEQGDSAMYLCASSSQGGSKNIQYFGAGTRLSVL.

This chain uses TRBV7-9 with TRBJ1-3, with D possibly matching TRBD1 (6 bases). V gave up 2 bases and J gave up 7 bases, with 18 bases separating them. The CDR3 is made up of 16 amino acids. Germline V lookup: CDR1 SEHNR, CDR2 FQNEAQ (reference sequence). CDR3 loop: CASSLRRGGHRNTIYF. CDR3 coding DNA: TGTGCCAGCAGCTTAAGGCGCGGGGGCCACCGGAACACCATATATTTT.

CDR3 sequence (DNA): TGTGCCAGCAGTTCGGGACAGGGGGCGCTTGGCTACACCTTC. This sequence encodes CASSSGQGALGYTF. V gene TRBV27 combines with J gene TRBJ1-2, with 12 bases lining up with TRBD1. Germline values: CDR1 MNHEY, CDR2 SMNVEV (reference sequence). This CDR3 is built from 14 residues. The trim removed 4 bases at V and 7 bases at J, leaving 4 bases unmatched.

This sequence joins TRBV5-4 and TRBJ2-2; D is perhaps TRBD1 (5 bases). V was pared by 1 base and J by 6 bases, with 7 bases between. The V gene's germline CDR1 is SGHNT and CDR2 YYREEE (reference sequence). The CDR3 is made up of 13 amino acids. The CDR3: CASSLPGSGELFF. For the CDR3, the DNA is TGTGCCAGCAGCTTGCCAGGGTCCGGGGAGCTGTTTTTT.

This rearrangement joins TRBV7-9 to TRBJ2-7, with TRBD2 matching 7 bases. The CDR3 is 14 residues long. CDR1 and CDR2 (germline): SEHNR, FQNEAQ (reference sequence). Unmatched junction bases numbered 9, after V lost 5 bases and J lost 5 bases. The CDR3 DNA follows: TGTGCCAGCAGCGGTGGACTAGGAACCAACGAGCAGTACTTC. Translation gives CASSGGLGTNEQYF.

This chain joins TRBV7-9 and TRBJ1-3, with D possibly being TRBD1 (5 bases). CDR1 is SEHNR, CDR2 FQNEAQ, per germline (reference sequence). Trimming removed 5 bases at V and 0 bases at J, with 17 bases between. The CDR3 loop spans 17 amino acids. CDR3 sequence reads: CASSRITGLFSGNTIYF. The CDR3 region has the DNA TGTGCCAGCAGCAGGATAACGGGACTTTTCTCTGGAAACACCATATATTTT.

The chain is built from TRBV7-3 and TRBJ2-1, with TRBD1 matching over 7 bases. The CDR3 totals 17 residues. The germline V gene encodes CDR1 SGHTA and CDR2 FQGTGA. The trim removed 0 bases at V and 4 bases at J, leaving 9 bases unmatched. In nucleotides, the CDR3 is TGTGCCAGCAGCTTAACGGCCGGGACAGATAATTACAATGAGCAGTTCTTC. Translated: CASSLTAGTDNYNEQFF.

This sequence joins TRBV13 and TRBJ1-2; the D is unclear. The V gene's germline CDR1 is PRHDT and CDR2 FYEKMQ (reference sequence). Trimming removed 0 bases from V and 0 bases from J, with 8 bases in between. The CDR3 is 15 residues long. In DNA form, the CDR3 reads TGTGCCAGCAGCTTAGGGAGGGTAGCTAACTATGGCTACACCTTC. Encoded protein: CASSLGRVANYGYTF.

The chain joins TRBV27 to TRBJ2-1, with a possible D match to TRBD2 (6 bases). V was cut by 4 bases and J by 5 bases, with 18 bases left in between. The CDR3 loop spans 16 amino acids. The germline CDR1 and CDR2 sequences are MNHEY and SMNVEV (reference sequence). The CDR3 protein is CASSSTPARGNNEQFF. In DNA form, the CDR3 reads TGTGCCAGCAGTTCCACCCCCGCTCGGGGGAACAATGAGCAGTTCTTC.